This T cell receptor beta chain was recovered during a study of T cell clonality in common variable immunodeficiency. General observations from the study: Compared with controls, CVID subjects had fewer shared TCRbeta clones. Common variable immunodeficiency TCR beta sequences reportedly had fewer deletions and N-nucleotide insertions. Compared with healthy controls, CVID subjects showed increased TCRbeta clonality, mostly in about a third. T cell subpopulation sequencing would be needed to explain CVID clonality.

TCRdb keeps only in-frame clones here, not all; method: immunoSEQ multiplex PCR. In total the sample includes under 25,000 clones, none of them seen once. A word on this clone: Its antigen remains unknown. The CDR3 extends 3 residues past the end of the read, so its final part is completed from the germline J gene.

The germline gives CDR1 GTSNPN, CDR2 SVGIG (reference sequence). Trimming at V came to 5 bases and at J to 3 bases, leaving 12 bases not matched to a gene. The CDR3 extends over 16 amino acids. This sequence joins TRBV30 and TRBJ2-7; 11 bases fit TRBD2. Sequenced sample: peripheral blood mononuclear cells. The sequence was collected from a human donor with common variable immunodeficiency. CDR3 protein: CAWGVTSGASHYEQYF. CDR3 DNA (partial): TGTGCCTGGGGCGTGACTAGCGGGGCTTCTCACTACGAG.